Below are 4 T cell receptor beta chains sequenced from a single sample in a study of blood T cell repertoires in COVID-19. The table came from immunoSEQ multiplex PCR; TCRdb's copy has only in-frame clones and leaves some out. The profile shows 110,000 or so clones, around 85% of them singletons. The material sequenced was peripheral blood. Receptors originate from a man between 50 and 59 years old with acute or convalescent COVID-19.

J is TRBJ2-3 and V is TRBV5-1, with 8 bases aligning to TRBD2. This CDR3 region has 14 residues. V shed 4 bases, J shed 3 bases, and the junction held 4 bases outside the gene matches. Germline loops: CDR1 SGHRS, CDR2 YFSETQ. CDR3 protein: CASSPGGGTDTQYF. The CDR3 DNA reads TGCGCCAGCAGCCCGGGAGGGGGAACAGATACGCAGTATTTT.

This chain links TRBV3-1 (or the pseudogene TRBV3-2) with TRBJ2-2; TRBD1 might be the D (6 bases). V lost 5 bases, J lost 7 bases, and 14 bases lay in between. The CDR3 totals 14 residues. Germline lookup yields CDR1 LGHDT and CDR2 YNNKEL (reference sequence). DNA of the CDR3: TGTGCCAGCAGCGCCCAACAGGGAAACGGGGAGCTGTTTTTT. Translation gives CASSAQQGNGELFF.

A note on this clone: Other DNA sequences in this sample translate to the same CDR3. This chain joins TRBV9 and TRBJ2-5, with 15 positions matching TRBD2. CDR1 is SGDLS and CDR2 is YYNGEE in the germline V gene. V was clipped by 4 bases and J by 4 bases; unmatched bases: 5. The CDR3 is made up of 16 amino acids. The CDR3 protein is CASSPRTSGGGETQYF. CDR3 sequence (DNA): TGTGCCAGCAGCCCCAGGACTAGCGGGGGGGGAGAGACCCAGTACTTC.

This clone was recorded once. This sequence joins TRBV5-6 and TRBJ2-7; 8 bases map to TRBD1. V lost 3 bases and J lost 2; bases outside the gene matches: 4. CDR1 is SGHDT and CDR2 is YYEEEE in the germline V gene. The CDR3 totals 14 residues. This CDR3 reads CASSWTGLPYEQYF. In DNA form, the CDR3 reads TGTGCCAGCAGCTGGACAGGGCTTCCCTACGAGCAGTACTTC. Complete variable domain (other parts from reference TRBV5-6 and TRBJ2-7): DAGVTQSPTHLIKTRGQQVTLRCSPKSGHDTVSWYQQALGQGPQFIFQYYEEEERQRGNFPDRFSGHQFPNYSSELNVNALLLGDSALYLCASSWTGLPYEQYFGPGTRLTVT.